This T cell receptor beta chain was retrieved from a study of siplizumab effects on memory and regulatory T cells. Findings and caveats of the study: Naive T cells looked more diverse than memory cells and looked like major alloresponse contributors. A naive or memory phenotype could not be assigned to roughly 80-97% of the proliferating CD4+ or CD8+ clones.

The germline CDR1 and CDR2 sequences are SGHTA and FQGNSA. The ends were cut back, 1 base at V and 0 bases at J, with 12 bases in the middle. The CDR3 loop spans 16 amino acids. Worth noting for this clone: Its antigen is undetermined.

In each sample, about 10^5 TCR templates were assayed. Sequencing used immunoSEQ multiplex PCR; TCRdb keeps in-frame clones, though not all of them. The sample includes some 120,000 clones, approximately 94% seen only once; the top ten take roughly 1.7%. The sequence derives from a human donor in good health. Sequencing was performed on non-Treg CD4+ T cells sorted from blood. V usage is TRBV7-2 and J usage is TRBJ1-2; D is possibly TRBD1 (5 bases). The CDR3 nucleotides read TGTGCCAGCAGCTTAGTGACAGCCTCAGCTAACTATGGCTACACCTTC. It yields the protein CASSLVTASANYGYTF.